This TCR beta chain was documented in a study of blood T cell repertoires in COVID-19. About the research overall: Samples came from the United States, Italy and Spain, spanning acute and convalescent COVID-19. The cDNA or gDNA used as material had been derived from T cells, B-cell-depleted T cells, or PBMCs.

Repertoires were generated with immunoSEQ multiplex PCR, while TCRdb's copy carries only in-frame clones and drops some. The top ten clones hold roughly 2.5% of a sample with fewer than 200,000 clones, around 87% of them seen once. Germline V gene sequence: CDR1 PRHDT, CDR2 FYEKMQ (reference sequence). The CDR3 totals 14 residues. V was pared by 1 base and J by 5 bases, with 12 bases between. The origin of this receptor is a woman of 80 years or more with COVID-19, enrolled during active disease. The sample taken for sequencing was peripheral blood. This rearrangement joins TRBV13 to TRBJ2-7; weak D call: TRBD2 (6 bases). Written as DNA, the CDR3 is TGTGCCAGCAGCTTAGTCGGGAGAGGGGACGAGCAGTACTTC. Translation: CASSLVGRGDEQYF.